Presented here are 20 T cell receptor beta chains from one specimen sequenced in a study of vaccination and CD4 T cells after COVID-19. Treatment: roughly 11-day PBMC culture with coronavirus spike peptide pools or control peptides (ViraFEST assay). No antigen has been assigned to these receptors. Cultured CD4+ T cell DNA underwent sequencing with the Oncomine TCR Beta short-read assay. Using its own MiXCR run on the PCR reads, TCRdb lists one record per CDR3 protein. The data contain 15,000 to 16,000 distinct CDR3 sequences, less than 55% of them singletons. Sequenced: CD4+ T cells from blood, cultured in vitro. The receptor set was obtained from a human donor who had recovered from COVID-19.

The rearrangement joins TRBV19 to TRBJ1-5; the D gene is possibly TRBD1 (5 bases). V was shortened by 2 bases and J by 1 base, with 6 bases between the two germline ends. Germline CDR1 LNHDA, CDR2 SQIVND (reference sequence). The CDR3 covers 14 residues. This CDR3 is CASSIRGSNQPQHF. In nucleotides, the CDR3 is TGTGCCAGTAGTATACGGGGGAGCAATCAGCCCCAGCATTTT.

CDR3 bases: TGTGCCATCGCGACGGAGATGAACACTGAAGCTTTCTTT. Translating it yields CAIATEMNTEAFF. The chain couples TRBV10-3 to TRBJ1-1; D unresolved. This CDR3 has 13 amino acids. Germline lookup yields CDR1 ENHRY and CDR2 SYGVKD. Trimming cost V 8 bases and J 0 bases, with 10 bases left between them.

This sequence joins TRBV6-5 and TRBJ2-5, with 8 positions matching TRBD2. The CDR3 runs to 15 residues. The germline V gene encodes CDR1 MNHEY and CDR2 SVGAGI. Losses at the gene ends were 0 bases for V and 7 bases for J; bases not matched to a gene: 7. CDR3 in DNA: TGTGCCAGCAGTTACTCAGCGGGCGGGGGGTGGACCCAGTACTTC. This encodes CASSYSAGGGWTQYF.

This clonotype counts as medium-sized. This chain links TRBV6-5 with TRBJ2-3; D gene ambiguous. The germline V and J ends were trimmed by 3 bases and 6 bases, with 4 bases remaining between them. The germline V gene has CDR1 MNHEY and CDR2 SVGAGI. This CDR3 region has 11 residues. CDR3 amino acids: CASSYRDTQYF. The CDR3 DNA reads as TGTGCCAGCAGTTATCGGGATACGCAGTATTTT.

The chain uses TRBV20-1 and TRBJ2-3; D is ambiguous. The CDR3 consists of 14 residues. From germline, CDR1 is DFQATT and CDR2 SNEGSKA (reference sequence). The ends were cut back, 2 bases at V and 0 bases at J, with 9 bases in the middle. CDR3 residues: CSARMATSTDTQYF. CDR3 in DNA: TGCAGTGCTAGAATGGCTACTAGCACAGATACGCAGTATTTT.

This chain joins TRBV5-6 and TRBJ1-2; possibly TRBD1 for D (5 bases). This CDR3 has 14 amino acids. Germline CDR1 is SGHDT and CDR2 is YYEEEE. V was pared by 0 bases and J by 7 bases, with 13 bases between. The CDR3 reads CASSLGQGNRGYTF. The CDR3 nucleotides read TGTGCCAGCAGCTTGGGTCAGGGCAACCGTGGCTACACCTTC.

The chain couples TRBV7-8 to TRBJ1-6; D is unclear. V was clipped by 1 base and J by 10 bases, with 8 bases between them. Germline V gene data show CDR1 as SGHVS and CDR2 as FQNEAQ. This CDR3 is 13 amino acids long. CDR3 loop: CASSLDGRSPLHF. CDR3 sequence (DNA): TGTGCCAGCAGCTTAGATGGGAGATCACCCCTCCACTTT.

This clonotype was observed once. J is TRBJ2-1 and V is TRBV7-3; the match to TRBD2 covers 9 bases. The germline CDR1 and CDR2 sequences are SGHTA and FQGTGA. The CDR3 length is 14 residues. The J segment lost 9 bases and the V segment lost 2 bases, leaving 5 bases of the junction unmatched. CDR3 nucleotides: TGTGCCAGCAGCTTACTAGCGGGAACAGGTGAGCAGTTCTTC. Protein: CASSLLAGTGEQFF. The full variable domain, its missing parts supplied by reference TRBV7-3 and TRBJ2-1, is GAGVSQTPSNKVTEKGKYVELRCDPISGHTALYWYRQSLGQGPEFLIYFQGTGAADDSGLPNDRFFAVRPEGSVSTLKIQRTERGDSAVYLCASSLLAGTGEQFFGPGTRLTVL.

This chain uses TRBV20-1 with TRBJ1-1; tentative D call: TRBD1 (6 bases). Germline CDR1 DFQATT, CDR2 SNEGSKA (reference sequence). The CDR3 sequence is 12 residues long. CDR3 residues: CRTDRGGQEAFF. The CDR3 DNA follows: TGCAGGACAGATAGGGGGGGGCAAGAAGCTTTCTTT.

The chain joins TRBV5-6 to TRBJ2-7; 14 bases map to TRBD2. With 3 bases clipped from V and 4 bases from J, the junction kept 12 bases outside the gene matches. The length of the CDR3 is 18 residues. Germline loops: CDR1 SGHDT, CDR2 YYEEEE. CDR3 sequence: CASSSIQGRTSGRYEQYF. In DNA form, the CDR3 reads TGTGCCAGCAGCTCGATACAAGGTCGGACTAGCGGGAGGTACGAGCAGTACTTC.

The chain employs TRBV10-3 and TRBJ2-3; 8 bases are shared with TRBD2. This CDR3 has 13 residues. Germline CDR1 reads ENHRY; CDR2 reads SYGVKD. Germline trimming cut 10 bases from V and 1 base from J; bases unmatched to any gene: 4. The CDR3 DNA sequence: TGTGCCACGGGGGGGTCGGGCACAGATACGCAGTATTTT. It yields the protein CATGGSGTDTQYF.

The chain has TRBV10-3 and TRBJ1-1; 7 bases fit TRBD1. Unmatched junction bases numbered 10, after V lost 6 bases and J lost 0 bases. This CDR3 is 16 amino acids long. From germline, CDR1 is ENHRY and CDR2 SYGVKD. The CDR3 DNA follows: TGTGCCATCAGGCCTGCCGGACAGGCGATGAACACTGAAGCTTTCTTT. As protein: CAIRPAGQAMNTEAFF.

The V call is TRBV10-1, the J call TRBJ1-2, with D tentatively TRBD1 (6 bases). With 8 bases removed from V and 4 bases from J, the gap between germline ends came to 26 bases. The CDR3 sequence is 17 residues long. The germline V gene encodes CDR1 WNHNN and CDR2 SYGVQD (reference sequence). CDR3 sequence: CASQSWGRLQLTYGYTF. The CDR3 coding sequence is TGCGCCAGCCAATCGTGGGGGCGCCTTCAACTTACCTATGGCTACACCTTC.

The chain carries TRBV7-3 and TRBJ1-6; D gene unclear. Trimming removed 1 base from V and 6 bases from J, with 10 bases in between. The CDR3 is 15 residues long. CDR1 and CDR2 (germline): SGHTA, FQGTGA. In DNA form, the CDR3 reads TGTGCCAGCAGCTTAAATCTGGGTCCTAATTCACCCCTCCACTTT. This codes for CASSLNLGPNSPLHF.

The chain employs TRBV6-1 and TRBJ1-2; D is possibly TRBD1 (5 bases). Germline-derived CDR1 and CDR2 are MNHNS and SASEGT. CDR3 size: 15 residues. Trimming pared 8 bases from V and 4 bases from J, leaving 20 bases between. The CDR3 nucleotides read TGTGCCAGCGGAGGGACGGAGCAGTCGGTCTATGGCTACACCTTC. This codes for CASGGTEQSVYGYTF.

J is TRBJ2-7 and V is TRBV28, with D possibly being TRBD1 (6 bases). Germline V gene sequence: CDR1 MDHEN, CDR2 SYDVKM. The CDR3 has 12 amino acids. The V end was cut by 6 bases, the J end by 4 bases, with 10 bases between. This CDR3 is CASRTQGYEQYF. The CDR3 DNA reads as TGTGCCAGCAGGACACAGGGATACGAGCAGTACTTC. Supplemented by reference TRBV28 and TRBJ2-7, the full variable domain reads DVKVTQSSRYLVKRTGEKVFLECVQDMDHENMFWYRQDPGLGLRLIYFSYDVKMKEKGDIPEGYSVSREKKERFSLILESASTNQTSMYLCASRTQGYEQYFGPGTRLTVT.

This clonotype was counted between two and nine times. The rearrangement uses TRBV20-1 and TRBJ1-2; D ambiguous. V lost 5 bases and J 7 bases, leaving 11 bases between the germline ends. CDR3 size: 11 residues. Per germline, CDR1 DFQATT and CDR2 SNEGSKA (reference sequence). Here the CDR3 reads CSAGQVAGYTF. CDR3 DNA sequence: TGCAGTGCTGGTCAGGTTGCTGGCTACACCTTC.

This rearrangement joins TRBV7-2 to TRBJ1-1; D unresolved. CDR3 length equals 14 residues. The germline V gene encodes CDR1 SGHTA and CDR2 FQGNSA. The V gene lost 1 base and the J gene lost 0 bases, with 6 bases spanning the gap. The CDR3 spells CASSLGAMNTEAFF. CDR3 nucleotide sequence: TGTGCCAGCAGCTTAGGAGCTATGAACACTGAAGCTTTCTTT.

J is TRBJ2-7 and V is TRBV6-2 or TRBV6-3; possible D gene TRBD1, 5 bases. Germline V gene data show CDR1 as MNHEY and CDR2 as SVGEGT. The V and J ends lost 2 bases and 2 bases respectively, with 19 bases between them. This CDR3 contains 17 residues. The CDR3 region has the DNA TGTGCCAGCAGTTACCCATTTAAACCTGACAGACCCTACGAGCAGTACTTC. Encoded protein: CASSYPFKPDRPYEQYF.

This chain links TRBV3-1 with TRBJ2-3; 7 nucleotides agree with TRBD2. The CDR3 sequence is 14 residues long. V dropped 6 bases and J dropped 3; count of bases not matched to a gene: 6. Germline V gene lookup returns CDR1 LGHDT and CDR2 YNNKEL (reference sequence). The CDR3 DNA sequence: TGTGCCAGCAGGGCCTCGCGGGGGACAGATACGCAGTATTTT. It encodes CASRASRGTDTQYF.